This is a list of T cell receptor beta chains from one sample in a study of CD8 T cells in Susac syndrome. TCRdb re-called the immunoSEQ multiplex PCR reads with MiXCR, one entry per CDR3 protein. The data show 65,000 to 85,000 distinct CDR3 sequences, approximately 93% seen once. Sequences were obtained from CD8+ T cells from PBMCs. The receptor set was obtained from a human donor with Susac syndrome. CDR3s include the opening cysteine and the closing phenylalanine or tryptophan. The D gene is left open where the match is weak. Only some rows state a clone size, as once, few, many or a class for expanded clones.

length,size,J,V,D,DNA,CDR3
14,-,TRBJ1-5,TRBV6-2/TRBV6-3,-,TGTGCCAGCAGAGGGACGGATAGCAATCAGCCCCAGCATTTT,CASRGTDSNQPQHF
15,-,TRBJ2-7,TRBV30,TRBD2,TGTGCCTGGAGTCACGCAGGACTAGCCCTCTACGAGCAGTACTTC,CAWSHAGLALYEQYF
13,-,TRBJ1-5,TRBV29-1,-,TGCAGCCCCGAGGGGGATCTTAATCAGCCCCAGCATTTT,CSPEGDLNQPQHF
12,few,TRBJ2-7,TRBV3-1,TRBD2,TGTGCCAGCAGCCCAACCGGGAGGGAGCAGTACTTC,CASSPTGREQYF
15,-,TRBJ2-5,TRBV27,TRBD2,TGTGCCAGCAGTCTACTAGCGGGAGAGGAGGAGACCCAGTACTTC,CASSLLAGEEETQYF
15,-,TRBJ2-1,TRBV7-9,-,TGTGCCAGCAGCCCCCTTGGGGGGGACAACAATGAGCAGTTCTTC,CASSPLGGDNNEQFF
18,-,TRBJ1-5,TRBV6-1,-,TGTGCCAGCACCACATGGGGACTCTCAAACTCCGGCAATCAGCCCCAGCATTTT,CASTTWGLSNSGNQPQHF
15,-,TRBJ1-1,TRBV6-2/TRBV6-3,-,TGTGCCAGCAGTTACGGGAAACAGGGGAACACTGAAGCTTTCTTT,CASSYGKQGNTEAFF
12,few,TRBJ2-7,TRBV6-1,-,TGTGCCAGCAGTGAATTGGCCTACGAGCAGTACTTC,CASSELAYEQYF
15,-,TRBJ1-4,TRBV28,-,TGTGCCAGCAGTGAAACAGGGTCGTCTAATGAAAAACTGTTTTTT,CASSETGSSNEKLFF
14,once,TRBJ2-1,TRBV4-1,-,TGCGCCAGCAGCCAAGATCCCCTGCCGTATGAGCAGTTCTTC,CASSQDPLPYEQFF
17,-,TRBJ2-2,TRBV5-6,TRBD2,TGTGCCAGCAGCTTGCTAGCGGGAGGGCGTTTGGCCGGGGAGCTGTTTTTT,CASSLLAGGRLAGELFF
13,-,TRBJ2-5,TRBV7-2,-,TGTGCCAGCAGCTTCGGGGTTCGGGAGACCCAGTACTTC,CASSFGVRETQYF
13,-,TRBJ2-3,TRBV10-1,TRBD2,TGCGCCAGACTAGCGGTCAGCACAGATACGCAGTATTTT,CARLAVSTDTQYF
17,-,TRBJ2-2,TRBV11-2,TRBD2,TGTGCCAGCAGCTTAGTTGGACTAGCGGCCTCCACCGGGGAGCTGTTTTTT,CASSLVGLAASTGELFF
15,-,TRBJ2-1,TRBV3-1,-,TGTGCCAGCAGGATAGAAGGGGCCGCGGGCCATGAGCAGTTCTTC,CASRIEGAAGHEQFF
16,-,TRBJ1-2,TRBV6-5,-,TGTGCCAGCAGTTACTCAGGAGGGCGTCGCGTAGGAGGCTACACCTTC,CASSYSGGRRVGGYTF
14,-,TRBJ1-2,TRBV30,-,TGTGCCTGGAGTGTTGGGGGAGCCCGCAAAGGCTACACCTTC,CAWSVGGARKGYTF
15,-,TRBJ1-5,TRBV27,TRBD1,TGTGCCAGCAGGATGACAGGGTTCGGCAATCAGCCCCAGCATTTT,CASRMTGFGNQPQHF
16,-,TRBJ1-1,TRBV10-3,-,TGTGCCACCTCGAATTTTACCGGGACATCGAACACTGAAGCTTTCTTT,CATSNFTGTSNTEAFF
15,-,TRBJ1-5,TRBV6-5,-,TGTGCCAGCAGTCAAGGACCTCTAAGCAATCAGCCCCAGCATTTT,CASSQGPLSNQPQHF
16,-,TRBJ2-7,TRBV3-1,TRBD2,TGTGCCAGCAGCCAAGTCCCGGGGGGGCAGGTCCACGAGCAGTACTTC,CASSQVPGGQVHEQYF
15,-,TRBJ2-1,TRBV7-9,TRBD1,TGTGCCAGCAGCGTATACAGGGGGCGCCCGGATGAGCAGTTCTTC,CASSVYRGRPDEQFF
20,-,TRBJ1-4,TRBV4-3,-,TGCGCCAGCAGCCAAGGGGCTCTTTGGGGGGCTACTCTCACTAATGAAAAACTGTTTTTT,CASSQGALWGATLTNEKLFF
11,-,TRBJ2-7,TRBV7-9,-,TGTGCCAGCAGCTTAGAGAGGACGCAGTACTTC,CASSLERTQYF
16,-,TRBJ1-2,TRBV20-1,TRBD1,TGCAGTGTAACGAGGGGGACAGAACTATCTCGCTATGGCTACACCTTC,CSVTRGTELSRYGYTF
17,-,TRBJ1-1,TRBV12-5,-,TGTGCTAGTGGTTTGAGATTTTTGGACGGGGCAAACACTGAAGCTTTCTTT,CASGLRFLDGANTEAFF
16,-,TRBJ2-1,TRBV20-1,-,TGCAGTGCCCCTATTATAGGGGAGAGCTCCTACAATGAGCAGTTCTTC,CSAPIIGESSYNEQFF
14,-,TRBJ2-7,TRBV6-5,-,TGTGCCAGCAGTTACTCGAGGACCCCGTACGAGCAGTACTTC,CASSYSRTPYEQYF
14,-,TRBJ1-5,TRBV9,TRBD1,TGTGCCAGCAGCGGGGGGACAGGGGGACAGCCCCAGCATTTT,CASSGGTGGQPQHF